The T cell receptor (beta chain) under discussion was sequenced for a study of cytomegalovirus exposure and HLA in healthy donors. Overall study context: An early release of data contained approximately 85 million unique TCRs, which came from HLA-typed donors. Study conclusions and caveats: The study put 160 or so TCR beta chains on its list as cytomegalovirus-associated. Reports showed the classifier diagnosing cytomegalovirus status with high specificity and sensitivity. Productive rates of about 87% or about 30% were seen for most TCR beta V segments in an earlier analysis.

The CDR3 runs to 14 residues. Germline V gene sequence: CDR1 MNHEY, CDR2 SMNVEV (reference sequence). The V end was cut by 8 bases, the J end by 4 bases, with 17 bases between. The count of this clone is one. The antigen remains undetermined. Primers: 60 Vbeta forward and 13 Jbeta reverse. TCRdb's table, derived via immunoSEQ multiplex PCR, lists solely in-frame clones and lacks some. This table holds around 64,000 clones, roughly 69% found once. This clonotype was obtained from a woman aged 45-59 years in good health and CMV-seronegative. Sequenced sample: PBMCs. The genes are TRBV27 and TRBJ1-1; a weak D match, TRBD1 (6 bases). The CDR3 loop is CASFPWGRGTEAFF. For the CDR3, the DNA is TGTGCCAGCTTCCCGTGGGGGCGAGGCACTGAAGCTTTCTTT.